The present T cell receptor beta chain was sequenced within a study of blood T cell repertoires in COVID-19. Assay: immunoSEQ multiplex PCR; the TCRdb copy retains only in-frame clones and omits some. The sample shows 150,000 to 200,000 clones, 65% to 85% of them seen only once. Germline V gene lookup returns CDR1 SGHKS and CDR2 YYEKEE (reference sequence). Trimming left V 5 bases short and J 8 bases short, with 22 bases between. This CDR3 spans 16 amino acids. The receptor comes from a man in his fifties or sixties with active or convalescent COVID-19. The chain carries TRBV5-5 and TRBJ1-4; the D is unclear. Sequencing used peripheral blood. The CDR3 DNA reads TGTGCCAGCAGTTCAGACCCGGTCGGGATGAAGGAAAAACTGTTTTTT. Residues: CASSSDPVGMKEKLFF.